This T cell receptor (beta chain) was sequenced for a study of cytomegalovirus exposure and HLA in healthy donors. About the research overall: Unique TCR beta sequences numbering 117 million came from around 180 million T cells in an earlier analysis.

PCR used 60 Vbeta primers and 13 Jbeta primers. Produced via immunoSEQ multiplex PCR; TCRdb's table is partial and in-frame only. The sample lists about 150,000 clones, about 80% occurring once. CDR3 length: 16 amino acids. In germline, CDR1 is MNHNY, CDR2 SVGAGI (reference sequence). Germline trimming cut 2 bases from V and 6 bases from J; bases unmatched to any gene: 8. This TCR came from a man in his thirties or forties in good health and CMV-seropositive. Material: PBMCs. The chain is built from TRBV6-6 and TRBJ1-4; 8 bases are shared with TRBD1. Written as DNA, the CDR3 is TGTGCCAGCAGTTACGGGACAGGAAGTGGGCATGAAAAACTGTTTTTT. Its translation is CASSYGTGSGHEKLFF.